This T cell receptor beta chain was obtained from a study of cytomegalovirus exposure and HLA in healthy donors. This CDR3 spans 14 amino acids. Germline V gene lookup returns CDR1 MNHEY and CDR2 SVGAGI. V dropped 2 bases and J dropped 7; count of bases not matched to a gene: 4. A few counts support this clone. Both 60 Vbeta primers and 13 Jbeta primers went into the PCR. TCRdb's table, derived via immunoSEQ multiplex PCR, lists solely in-frame clones and lacks some. The data show some 170,000 clones, 77% seen once. The sequenced sample consisted of PBMCs. The clonotype originates from a woman aged 60-75 years in good health and CMV-seropositive. The chain links TRBV6-5 to TRBJ2-1; TRBD2 matches at 8 bases. The CDR3 DNA reads TGTGCCAGCAGTTACGCCGGGAGGGCGAATGAGCAGTTCTTC. Amino acids: CASSYAGRANEQFF.